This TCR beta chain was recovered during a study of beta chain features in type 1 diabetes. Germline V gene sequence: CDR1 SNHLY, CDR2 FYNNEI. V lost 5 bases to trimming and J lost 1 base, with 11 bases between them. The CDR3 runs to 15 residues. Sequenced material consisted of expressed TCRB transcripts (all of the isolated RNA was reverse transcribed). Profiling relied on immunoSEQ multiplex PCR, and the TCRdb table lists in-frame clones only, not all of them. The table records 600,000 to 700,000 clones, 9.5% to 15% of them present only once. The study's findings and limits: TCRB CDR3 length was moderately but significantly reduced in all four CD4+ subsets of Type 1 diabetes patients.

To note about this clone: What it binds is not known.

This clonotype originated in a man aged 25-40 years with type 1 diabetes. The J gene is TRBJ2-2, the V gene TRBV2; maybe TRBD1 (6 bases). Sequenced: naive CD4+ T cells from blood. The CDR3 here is CASSSDRMNTGELFF. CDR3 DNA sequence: TGTGCCAGCAGTAGTGACAGGATGAACACCGGGGAGCTGTTTTTT.